This paragraph reports one T cell receptor beta chain. The antigen remains unidentified. The data originate from a study of blood T cells in healthy people across ages. Broader study findings: Total diversity from one million sequenced T cells was likely underestimated. Age brought a roughly linear fall in TCR beta diversity measured per million T cells.

With a J-beta primer mix and a sample-barcoded 5' primer, a second PCR ran about 7 to 12 cycles. TCRdb recomputed calls from the 5' RACE reads with MiXCR, one row per CDR3 protein. The sample comprises approximately 1,700,000 distinct CDR3 sequences, about two fifths of which are singletons, and 20% to 25% rests with the top ten. CDR1 and CDR2 from the germline V gene are SEHNR and FQNEAQ (reference sequence). This CDR3 has 12 amino acids. V lost 6 bases to trimming and J lost 5 bases, with 10 bases between them. Input material: blood. The chain uses TRBV7-9 and TRBJ1-1; D gene unclear. The origin of this receptor is a human donor in good health. The CDR3 loop is CASSHRSTEAFF. The CDR3 nucleotides are TGTGCCAGCAGTCACAGAAGTACTGAAGCTTTCTTT.